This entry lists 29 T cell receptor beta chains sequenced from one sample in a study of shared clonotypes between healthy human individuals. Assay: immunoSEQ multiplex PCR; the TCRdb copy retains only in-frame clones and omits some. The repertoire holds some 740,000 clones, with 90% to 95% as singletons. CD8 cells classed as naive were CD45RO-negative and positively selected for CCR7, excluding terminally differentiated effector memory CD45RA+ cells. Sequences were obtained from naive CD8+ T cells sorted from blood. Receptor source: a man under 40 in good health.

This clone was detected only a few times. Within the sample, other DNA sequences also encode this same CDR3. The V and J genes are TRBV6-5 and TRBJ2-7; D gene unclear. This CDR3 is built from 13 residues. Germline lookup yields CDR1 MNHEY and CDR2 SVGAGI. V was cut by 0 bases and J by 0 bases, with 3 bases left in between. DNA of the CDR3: TGTGCCAGCAGTTACTCCAGCTCCTACGAGCAGTACTTC. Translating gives CASSYSSSYEQYF.

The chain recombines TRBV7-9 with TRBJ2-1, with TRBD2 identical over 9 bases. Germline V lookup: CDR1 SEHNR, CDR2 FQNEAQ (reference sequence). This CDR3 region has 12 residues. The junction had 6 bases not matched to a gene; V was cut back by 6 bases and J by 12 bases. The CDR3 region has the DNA TGTGCCAGCAGTTTCGTTAGCGGGGGGCAGTTCTTC. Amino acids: CASSFVSGGQFF.

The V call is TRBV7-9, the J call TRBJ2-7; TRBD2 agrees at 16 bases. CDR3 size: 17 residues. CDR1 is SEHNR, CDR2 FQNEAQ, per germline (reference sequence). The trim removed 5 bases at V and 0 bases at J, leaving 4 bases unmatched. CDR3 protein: CASSRGLAGGSSYEQYF. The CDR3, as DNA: TGTGCCAGCAGCAGGGGACTAGCGGGAGGGTCCTCCTACGAGCAGTACTTC.

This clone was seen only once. CDR3 nucleotide sequence: TGTGCCAGCAGCCACAACATTCGAAATAATGAGCAGTTCTTC. Encoded protein: CASSHNIRNNEQFF. This sequence joins TRBV14 and TRBJ2-1; D gene unclear. Per germline, CDR1 SGHDN and CDR2 FVKESK. V gave up 3 bases and J gave up 7 bases, with 13 bases separating them. The CDR3 covers 14 residues.

Here the CDR3 reads CASSMRLAGTYEQYF. In DNA, the CDR3 is TGTGCCAGTAGTATGCGGCTAGCGGGGACCTACGAGCAGTACTTC. The chain has TRBV19 and TRBJ2-7, with 9 bases fitting TRBD2. Germline lookup yields CDR1 LNHDA and CDR2 SQIVND (reference sequence). V lost 3 bases to trimming and J lost 2 bases; unmatched junction nucleotides: 5. The CDR3 sequence is 15 residues long.

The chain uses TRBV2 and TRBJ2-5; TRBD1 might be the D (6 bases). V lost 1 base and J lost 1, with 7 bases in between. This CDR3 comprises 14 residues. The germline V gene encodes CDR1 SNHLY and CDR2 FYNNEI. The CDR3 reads CASSEVDSQETQYF. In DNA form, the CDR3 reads TGTGCCAGCAGTGAAGTGGACAGCCAAGAGACCCAGTACTTC.

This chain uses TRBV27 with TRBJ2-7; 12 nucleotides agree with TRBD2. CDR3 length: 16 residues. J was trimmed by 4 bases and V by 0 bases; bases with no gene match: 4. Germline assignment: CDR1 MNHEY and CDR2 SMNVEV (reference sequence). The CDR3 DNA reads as TGTGCCAGCAGTTTATCCCCTAGCGGGAGGGTTTACGAGCAGTACTTC. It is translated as CASSLSPSGRVYEQYF.

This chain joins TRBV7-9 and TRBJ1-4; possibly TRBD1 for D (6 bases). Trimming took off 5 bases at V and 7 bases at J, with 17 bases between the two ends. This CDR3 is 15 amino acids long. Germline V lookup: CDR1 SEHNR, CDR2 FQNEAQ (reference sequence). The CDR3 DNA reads TGTGCCAGCAGCAGGGCTAGGGGGTTGAGTGAAAAACTGTTTTTT. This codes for CASSRARGLSEKLFF.

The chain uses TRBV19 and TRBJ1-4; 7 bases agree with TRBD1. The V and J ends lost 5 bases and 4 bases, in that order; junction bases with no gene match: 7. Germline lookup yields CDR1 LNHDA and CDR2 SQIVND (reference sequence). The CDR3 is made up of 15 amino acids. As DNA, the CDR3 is TGTGCCAGTAGTGCCTCGGGACAGTATAATGAAAAACTGTTTTTT. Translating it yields CASSASGQYNEKLFF.

CDR3 residues: CASMEEGGGKNIQYF. In DNA form, the CDR3 reads TGTGCCAGCATGGAGGAGGGAGGCGGCAAAAACATTCAGTACTTC. The chain carries TRBV25-1 and TRBJ2-4; weak D call: TRBD2 (6 bases). The CDR3 length is 15 residues. Germline CDR1 reads MGHDK; CDR2 reads SYGVNS. Trimming stripped 7 bases from V and 3 bases from J, with 16 bases between.

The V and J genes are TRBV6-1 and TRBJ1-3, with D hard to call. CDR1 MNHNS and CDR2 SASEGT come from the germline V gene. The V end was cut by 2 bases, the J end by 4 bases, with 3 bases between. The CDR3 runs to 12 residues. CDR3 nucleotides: TGTGCCAGCAGTGAATTCGGAAACACCATATATTTT. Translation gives CASSEFGNTIYF.

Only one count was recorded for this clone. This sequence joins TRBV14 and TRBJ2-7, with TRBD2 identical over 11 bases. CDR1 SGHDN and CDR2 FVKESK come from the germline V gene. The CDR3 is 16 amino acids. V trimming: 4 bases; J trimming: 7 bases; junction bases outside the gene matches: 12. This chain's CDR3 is CASSPIGTSGVKEQYF. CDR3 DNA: TGTGCCAGCAGCCCCATTGGGACTAGCGGCGTAAAGGAGCAGTACTTC.

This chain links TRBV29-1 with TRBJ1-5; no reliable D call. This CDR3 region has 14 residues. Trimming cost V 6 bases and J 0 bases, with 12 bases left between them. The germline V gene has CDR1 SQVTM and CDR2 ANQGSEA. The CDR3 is CSVFRSDSNQPQHF. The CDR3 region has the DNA TGCAGCGTATTCCGCAGTGATAGCAATCAGCCCCAGCATTTT.

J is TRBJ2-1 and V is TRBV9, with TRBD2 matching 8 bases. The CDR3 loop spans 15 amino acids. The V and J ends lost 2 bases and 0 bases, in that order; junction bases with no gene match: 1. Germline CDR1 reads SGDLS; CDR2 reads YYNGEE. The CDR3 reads CASSVSGVSYNEQFF. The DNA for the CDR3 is TGTGCCAGCAGCGTTAGCGGGGTCTCCTACAATGAGCAGTTCTTC.

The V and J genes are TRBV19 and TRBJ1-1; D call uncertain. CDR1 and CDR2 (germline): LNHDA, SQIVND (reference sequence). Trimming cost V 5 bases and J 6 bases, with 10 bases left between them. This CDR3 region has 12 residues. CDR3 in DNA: TGTGCCAGTAGTTTCCCAGGTCCTGAAGCTTTCTTT. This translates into CASSFPGPEAFF.

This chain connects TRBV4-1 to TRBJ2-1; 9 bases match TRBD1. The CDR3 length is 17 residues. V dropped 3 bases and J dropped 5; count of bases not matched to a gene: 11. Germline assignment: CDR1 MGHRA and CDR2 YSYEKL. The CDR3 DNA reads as TGCGCCAGCAGCCAGCTCCCGACAGGGGGTATAGACAATGAGCAGTTCTTC. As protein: CASSQLPTGGIDNEQFF.

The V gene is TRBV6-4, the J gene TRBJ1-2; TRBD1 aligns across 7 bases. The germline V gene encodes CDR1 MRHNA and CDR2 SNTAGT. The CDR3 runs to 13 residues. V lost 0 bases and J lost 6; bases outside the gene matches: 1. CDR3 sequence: CASSDSTGNGYTF. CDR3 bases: TGTGCCAGCAGTGACTCGACAGGGAATGGCTACACCTTC.

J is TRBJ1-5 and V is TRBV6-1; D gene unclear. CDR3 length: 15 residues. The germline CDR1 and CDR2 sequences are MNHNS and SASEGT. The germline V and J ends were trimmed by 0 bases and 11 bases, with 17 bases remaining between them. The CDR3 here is CASSEAKKVWESQHF. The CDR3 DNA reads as TGTGCCAGCAGTGAAGCGAAAAAGGTTTGGGAGTCCCAGCATTTT.

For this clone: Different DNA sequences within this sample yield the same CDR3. Written as DNA, the CDR3 is TGCAGCGTTGAAGATCGCCACTATGGCTACACCTTC. This sequence encodes CSVEDRHYGYTF. This chain connects TRBV29-1 to TRBJ1-2; no clear D gene. In germline, CDR1 is SQVTM, CDR2 ANQGSEA. The CDR3 consists of 12 residues. V shed 0 bases and J shed 3 bases, with 5 bases lying between them.

CDR3 residues: CASSLWRQIQETQYF. The CDR3 DNA sequence: TGTGCCAGCAGCTTATGGCGTCAAATCCAAGAGACCCAGTACTTC. The genes are TRBV7-8 and TRBJ2-5, with D hard to call. In germline, CDR1 is SGHVS, CDR2 FQNEAQ. Trimming left V 2 bases short and J 1 base short, with 11 bases between. CDR3 length: 15 amino acids.

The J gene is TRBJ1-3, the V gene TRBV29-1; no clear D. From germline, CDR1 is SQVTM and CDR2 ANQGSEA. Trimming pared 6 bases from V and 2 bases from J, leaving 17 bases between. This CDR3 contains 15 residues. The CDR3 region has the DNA TGCAGCGTCCTGGGGTTAGAATTAACTGGAAACACCATATATTTT. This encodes CSVLGLELTGNTIYF.

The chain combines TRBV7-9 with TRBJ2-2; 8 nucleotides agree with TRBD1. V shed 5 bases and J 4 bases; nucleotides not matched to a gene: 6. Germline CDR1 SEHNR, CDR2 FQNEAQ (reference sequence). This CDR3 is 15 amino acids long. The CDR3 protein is CASSRTGGSTGELFF. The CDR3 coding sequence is TGTGCCAGCAGCCGTACAGGGGGAAGCACCGGGGAGCTGTTTTTT.

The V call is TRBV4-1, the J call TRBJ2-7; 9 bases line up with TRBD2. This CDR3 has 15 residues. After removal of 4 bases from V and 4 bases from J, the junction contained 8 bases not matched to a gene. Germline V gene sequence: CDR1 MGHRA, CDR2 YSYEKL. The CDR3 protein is CASSRGAGGFYEQYF. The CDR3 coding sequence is TGCGCCAGCAGCCGGGGAGCGGGAGGATTTTACGAGCAGTACTTC.

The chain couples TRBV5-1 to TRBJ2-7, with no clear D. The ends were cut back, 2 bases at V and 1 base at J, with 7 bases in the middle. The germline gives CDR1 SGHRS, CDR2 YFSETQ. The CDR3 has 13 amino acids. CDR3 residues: CASSFGFSYEQYF. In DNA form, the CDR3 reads TGCGCCAGCAGCTTCGGGTTTTCCTACGAGCAGTACTTC.

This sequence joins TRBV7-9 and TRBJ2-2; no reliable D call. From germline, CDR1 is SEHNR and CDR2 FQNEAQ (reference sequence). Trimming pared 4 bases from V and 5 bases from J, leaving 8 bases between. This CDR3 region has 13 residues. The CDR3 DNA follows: TGTGCCAGCAGCTCCCTAGAAACCGGGGAGCTGTTTTTT. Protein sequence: CASSSLETGELFF.

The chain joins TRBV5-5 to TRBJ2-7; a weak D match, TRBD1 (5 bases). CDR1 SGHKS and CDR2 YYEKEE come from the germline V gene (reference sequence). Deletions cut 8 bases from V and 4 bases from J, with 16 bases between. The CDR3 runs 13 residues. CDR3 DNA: TGTGCCAGTCAGGGCGGATTAGCTTACGAGCAGTACTTC. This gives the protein CASQGGLAYEQYF.

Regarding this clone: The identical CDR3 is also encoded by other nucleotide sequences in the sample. DNA for the CDR3: TGTGCCAGCAGTTACTCTGAGGGTAGTTACTATGGCTACACCTTC. The encoded protein is CASSYSEGSYYGYTF. V usage is TRBV6-5 and J usage is TRBJ1-2; D remains ambiguous. Germline V lookup: CDR1 MNHEY, CDR2 SVGAGI. The CDR3 extends over 15 amino acids. V gave up 0 bases and J gave up 3 bases, with 11 bases separating them.

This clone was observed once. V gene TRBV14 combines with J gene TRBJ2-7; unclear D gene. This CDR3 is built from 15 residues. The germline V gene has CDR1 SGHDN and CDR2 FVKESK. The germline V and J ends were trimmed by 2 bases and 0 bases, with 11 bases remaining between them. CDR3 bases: TGTGCCAGCAGCCAAATAAAACAGAGCTCCTACGAGCAGTACTTC. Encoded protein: CASSQIKQSSYEQYF.

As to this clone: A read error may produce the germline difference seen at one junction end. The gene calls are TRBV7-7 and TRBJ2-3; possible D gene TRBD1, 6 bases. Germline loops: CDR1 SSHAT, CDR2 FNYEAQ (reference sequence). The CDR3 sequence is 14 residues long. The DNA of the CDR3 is TGTGCTAGCAGCTCCACACAGGGCTCAGATACGCAGTATTTT. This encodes CASSSTQGSDTQYF.